This TCR beta chain was documented in a study of response to subunit inactivated influenza vaccine. MiXCR, applied by TCRdb to the RT-PCR reads, yields one record per CDR3 protein. The table shows around 520,000 distinct CDR3 sequences, with around 11% occurring only once. The CDR3 consists of 14 residues. The germline V gene has CDR1 SGHRS and CDR2 YFSETQ. Trimming cost V 0 bases and J 4 bases, with 8 bases left between them. This material consisted of PBMCs from blood, taken on the day of vaccination. The rearrangement links TRBV5-1 to TRBJ2-1, with D hard to call. The receptor's source is a man aged 45-65 years who received an inactivated influenza vaccine. This chain's CDR3 is CASSLDTRYNEQFF. DNA of the CDR3: TGCGCCAGCAGCTTGGACACCCGATACAATGAGCAGTTCTTC.